This T cell receptor (beta chain) came from a study of Graves' ophthalmopathy and Graves' hyperthyroidism. The table lists this clonotype with many counts. Beta-chain TCR CDR3 regions were amplified from RNA transcripts. The authors performed first-round RT-PCR with HTBI primers and then a second-round multiplex PCR. TCRdb reprocessed the multiplex PCR reads with MiXCR, giving one entry per CDR3 protein. The sample yields hundreds of thousands of distinct CDR3 sequences, roughly 41% seen once. CDR3 length equals 14 residues. The ends were cut back, 0 bases at V and 7 bases at J, with 7 bases in the middle. Germline CDR1 is LNHNV and CDR2 is YYDKDF (reference sequence).

This sequence originates from an adult man with Graves' ophthalmopathy. The chain uses TRBV15 and TRBJ1-6; no reliable D call. Sequenced: peripheral blood. CDR3 region: CATSRDSLNSPLHF. CDR3 DNA sequence: TGTGCCACCAGCAGAGATAGTCTAAATTCACCCCTCCACTTT.